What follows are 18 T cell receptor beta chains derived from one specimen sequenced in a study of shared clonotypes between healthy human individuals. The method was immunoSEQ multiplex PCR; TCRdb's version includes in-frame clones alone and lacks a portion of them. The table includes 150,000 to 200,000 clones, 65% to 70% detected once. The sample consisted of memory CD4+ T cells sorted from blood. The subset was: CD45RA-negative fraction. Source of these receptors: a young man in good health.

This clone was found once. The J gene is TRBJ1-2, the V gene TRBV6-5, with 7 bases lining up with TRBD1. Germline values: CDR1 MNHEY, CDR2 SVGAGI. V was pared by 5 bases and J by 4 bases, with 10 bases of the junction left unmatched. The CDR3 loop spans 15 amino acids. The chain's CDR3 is CASSPTGPSSYGYTF. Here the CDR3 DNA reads TGTGCCAGCAGTCCGACAGGGCCCTCCTCCTATGGCTACACCTTC.

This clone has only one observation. The CDR3 sequence is CASRETSGSAGELFF. The CDR3 DNA is TGTGCCAGCAGAGAGACTAGCGGGAGTGCCGGGGAGCTGTTTTTT. This rearrangement joins TRBV2 to TRBJ2-2, with 12 bases fitting TRBD2. V was pared by 6 bases and J by 6 bases, with 5 bases of the junction left unmatched. CDR1 and CDR2 (germline): SNHLY, FYNNEI. CDR3 length equals 15 residues.

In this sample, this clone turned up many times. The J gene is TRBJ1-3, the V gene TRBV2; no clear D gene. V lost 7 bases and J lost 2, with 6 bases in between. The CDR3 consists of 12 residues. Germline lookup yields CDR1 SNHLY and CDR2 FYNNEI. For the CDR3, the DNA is TGTGCCAGCATAAAAACTGGAAACACCATATATTTT. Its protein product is CASIKTGNTIYF. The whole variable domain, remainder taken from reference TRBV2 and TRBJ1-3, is EPEVTQTPSHQVTQMGQEVILRCVPISNHLYFYWYRQILGQKVEFLVSFYNNEISEKSEIFDDQFSVERPDGSNFTLKIRSTKLEDSAMYFCASIKTGNTIYFGEGSWLTVV.

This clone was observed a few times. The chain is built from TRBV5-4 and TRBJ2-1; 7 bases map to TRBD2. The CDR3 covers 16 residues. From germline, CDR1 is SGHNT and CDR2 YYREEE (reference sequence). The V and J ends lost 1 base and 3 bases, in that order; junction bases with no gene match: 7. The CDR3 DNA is TGTGCCAGCAGCTTGACCACTAGCGTAGGCTACAATGAGCAGTTCTTC. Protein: CASSLTTSVGYNEQFF.

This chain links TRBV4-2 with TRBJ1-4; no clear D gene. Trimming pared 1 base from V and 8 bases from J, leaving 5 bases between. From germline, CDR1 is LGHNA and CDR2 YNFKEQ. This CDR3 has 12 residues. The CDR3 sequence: CASSQVREKLFF. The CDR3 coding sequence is TGTGCCAGCAGCCAAGTGAGGGAAAAACTGTTTTTT.

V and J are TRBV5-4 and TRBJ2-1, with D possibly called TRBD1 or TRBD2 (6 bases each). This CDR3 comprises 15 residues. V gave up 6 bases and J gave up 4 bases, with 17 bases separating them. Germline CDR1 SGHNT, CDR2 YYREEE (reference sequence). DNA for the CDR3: TGTGCCAGCACCCCGGGGGCAGGAGATTACAATGAGCAGTTCTTC. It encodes CASTPGAGDYNEQFF.

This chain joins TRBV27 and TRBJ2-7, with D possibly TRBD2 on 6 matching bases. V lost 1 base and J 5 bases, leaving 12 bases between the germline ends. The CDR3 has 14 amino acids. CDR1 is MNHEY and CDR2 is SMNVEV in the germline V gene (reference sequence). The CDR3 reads CASSLFAGMDEQYF. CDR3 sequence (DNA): TGTGCCAGCAGTTTATTTGCGGGAATGGACGAGCAGTACTTC.

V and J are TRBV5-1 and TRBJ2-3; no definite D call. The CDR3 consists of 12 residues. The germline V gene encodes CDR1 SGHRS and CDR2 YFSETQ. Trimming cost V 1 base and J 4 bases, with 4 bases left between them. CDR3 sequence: CASSLIPDTQYF. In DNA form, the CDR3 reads TGCGCCAGCAGCTTGATTCCAGATACGCAGTATTTT. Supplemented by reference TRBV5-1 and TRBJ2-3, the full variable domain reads KAGVTQTPRYLIKTRGQQVTLSCSPISGHRSVSWYQQTPGQGLQFLFEYFSETQRNKGNFPGRFSGRQFSNSRSEMNVSTLELGDSALYLCASSLIPDTQYFGPGTRLTVL.

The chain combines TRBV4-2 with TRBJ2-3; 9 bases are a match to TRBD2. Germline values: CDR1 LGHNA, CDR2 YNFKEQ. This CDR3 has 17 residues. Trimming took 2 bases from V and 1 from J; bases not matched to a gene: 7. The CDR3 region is CASSQTREGRGTDTQYF. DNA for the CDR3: TGTGCCAGCAGCCAAACGCGGGAGGGCCGAGGCACAGATACGCAGTATTTT.

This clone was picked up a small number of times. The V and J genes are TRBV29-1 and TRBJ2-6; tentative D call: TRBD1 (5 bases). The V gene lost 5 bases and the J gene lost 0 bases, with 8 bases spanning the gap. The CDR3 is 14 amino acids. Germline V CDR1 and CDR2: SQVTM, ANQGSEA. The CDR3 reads CSVSRDSGANVLTF. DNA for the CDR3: TGCAGCGTTTCCAGGGACTCTGGGGCCAACGTCCTGACTTTC.

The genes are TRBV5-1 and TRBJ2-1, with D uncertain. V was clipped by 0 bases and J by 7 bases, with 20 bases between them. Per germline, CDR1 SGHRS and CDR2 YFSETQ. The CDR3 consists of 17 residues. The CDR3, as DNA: TGCGCCAGCAGCTTGGGGCCCTCAGGTAAATACGGGAATGAGCAGTTCTTC. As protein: CASSLGPSGKYGNEQFF.

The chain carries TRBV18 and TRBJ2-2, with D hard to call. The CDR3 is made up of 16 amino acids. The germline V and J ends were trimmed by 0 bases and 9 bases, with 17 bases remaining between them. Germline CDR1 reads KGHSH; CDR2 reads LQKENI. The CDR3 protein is CASSPPTLSRGRELFF. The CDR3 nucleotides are TGTGCCAGCTCACCACCGACCTTGAGTCGAGGCCGGGAGCTGTTTTTT.

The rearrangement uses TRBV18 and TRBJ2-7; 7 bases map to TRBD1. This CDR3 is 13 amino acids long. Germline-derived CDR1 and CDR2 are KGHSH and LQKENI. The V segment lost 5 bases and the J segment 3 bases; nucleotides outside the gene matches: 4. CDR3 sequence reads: CASSEGQLYEQYF. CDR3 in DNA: TGTGCCAGCTCAGAGGGACAGCTCTACGAGCAGTACTTC. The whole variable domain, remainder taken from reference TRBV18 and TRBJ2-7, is NAGVMQNPRHLVRRRGQEARLRCSPMKGHSHVYWYRQLPEEGLKFMVYLQKENIIDESGMPKERFSAEFPKEGPSILRIQQVVRGDSAAYFCASSEGQLYEQYFGPGTRLTVT.

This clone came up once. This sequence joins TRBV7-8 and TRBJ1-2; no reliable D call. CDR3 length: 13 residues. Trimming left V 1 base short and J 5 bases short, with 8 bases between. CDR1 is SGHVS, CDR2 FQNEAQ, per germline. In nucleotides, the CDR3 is TGTGCCAGCAGCTTAGTTATCGCTTATGGCTACACCTTC. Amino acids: CASSLVIAYGYTF.

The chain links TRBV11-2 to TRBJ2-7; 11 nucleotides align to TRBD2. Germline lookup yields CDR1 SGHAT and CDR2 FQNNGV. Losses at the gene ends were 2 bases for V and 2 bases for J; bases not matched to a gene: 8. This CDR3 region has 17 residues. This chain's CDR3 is CASSLRPLSGRAYEQYF. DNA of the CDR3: TGTGCCAGCAGCTTACGACCGCTTAGCGGGAGGGCCTACGAGCAGTACTTC.

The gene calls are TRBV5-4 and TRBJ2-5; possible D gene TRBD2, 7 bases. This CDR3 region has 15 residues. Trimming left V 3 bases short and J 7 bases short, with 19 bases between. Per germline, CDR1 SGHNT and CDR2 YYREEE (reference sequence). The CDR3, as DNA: TGTGCCAGCAGCTCGCGACTAGAAGGGGGGGGGACCCAGTACTTC. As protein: CASSSRLEGGGTQYF.

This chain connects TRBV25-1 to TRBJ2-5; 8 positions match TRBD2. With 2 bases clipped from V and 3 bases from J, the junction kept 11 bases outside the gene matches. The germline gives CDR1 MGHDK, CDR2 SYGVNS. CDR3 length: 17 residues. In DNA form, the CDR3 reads TGTGCCAGCAGTGAACCCTTGGACGGGAGGGGAAAAGAGACCCAGTACTTC. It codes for CASSEPLDGRGKETQYF.

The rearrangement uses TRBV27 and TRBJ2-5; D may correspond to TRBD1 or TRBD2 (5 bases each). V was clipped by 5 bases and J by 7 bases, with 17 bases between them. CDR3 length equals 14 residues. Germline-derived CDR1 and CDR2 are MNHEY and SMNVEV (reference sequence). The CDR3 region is CASSRTGGQGTQYF. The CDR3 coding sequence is TGTGCCAGCAGTCGGACTGGCGGTCAGGGGACCCAGTACTTC.